Here is one TCR beta chain with its context. The V gene lost 1 base and the J gene lost 5 bases, with 14 bases spanning the gap. Germline V gene lookup returns CDR1 MGHRA and CDR2 YSYEKL. This CDR3 is 15 amino acids long. The sample is drawn from a study of shared clonotypes between healthy human individuals. Generated by immunoSEQ multiplex PCR, the TCRdb table keeps only in-frame clones and is missing some. The data show over 2 million clones, about 90% seen once. The clonotype originates from a man younger than 35 in good health. Some clones in this sample may be carry-over from other donors' samples. Sequencing was carried out using naive CD4+ T cells from PBMCs. Subset: CD45RA+ positively selected. V gene TRBV4-1 combines with J gene TRBJ1-1; D unresolved. For the CDR3, the DNA is TGCGCCAGCAGCCAAGTACGGGGTAGCGGGACTGAAGCTTTCTTT. It encodes CASSQVRGSGTEAFF.